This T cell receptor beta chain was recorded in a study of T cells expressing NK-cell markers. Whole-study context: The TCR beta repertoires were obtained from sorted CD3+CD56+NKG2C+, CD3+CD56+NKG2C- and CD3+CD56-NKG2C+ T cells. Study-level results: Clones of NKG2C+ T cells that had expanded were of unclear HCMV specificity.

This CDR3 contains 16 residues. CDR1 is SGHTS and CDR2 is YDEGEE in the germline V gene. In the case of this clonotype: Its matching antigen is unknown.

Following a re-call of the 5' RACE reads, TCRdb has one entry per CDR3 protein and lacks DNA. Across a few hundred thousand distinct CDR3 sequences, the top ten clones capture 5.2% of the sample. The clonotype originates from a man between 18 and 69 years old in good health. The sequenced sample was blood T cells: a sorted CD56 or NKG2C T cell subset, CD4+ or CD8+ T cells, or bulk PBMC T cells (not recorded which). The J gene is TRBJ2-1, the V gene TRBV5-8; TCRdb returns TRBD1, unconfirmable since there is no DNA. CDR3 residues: CASTPQDRVIRDEQFF.